The 12 T cell receptor beta chains presented below share a single source sample, sequenced in a study of beta chain features in type 1 diabetes. Sequenced material consisted of expressed TCRB transcripts (all of the isolated RNA was reverse transcribed). Data came from immunoSEQ multiplex PCR; TCRdb stores just in-frame clones and leaves some out. The data hold about 930,000 clones, with 17% observed a single time. The sequencing input was naive CD4+ T cells from blood. All receptors come from a woman between 18 and 29 years old in good health.

There are a few counts of this clone. The rearrangement joins TRBV5-4 to TRBJ2-3; 8 positions agree with TRBD2. The CDR3 has 16 residues. V was clipped by 3 bases and J by 5 bases; unmatched bases: 11. The germline gives CDR1 SGHNT, CDR2 YYREEE (reference sequence). CDR3 in amino acids: CASSSAHGGARDTQYF. The CDR3 DNA reads as TGTGCCAGCAGCTCCGCACACGGGGGGGCCAGAGATACGCAGTATTTT.

The chain employs TRBV10-2 and TRBJ1-1; D possibly corresponds to TRBD1 (6 bases). This CDR3 comprises 15 residues. The germline V gene encodes CDR1 WSHSY and CDR2 SAAADI. V gave up 4 bases and J gave up 0 bases, with 12 bases separating them. For the CDR3, the DNA is TGCGCCAGCAGTGTGGGACAACTCATGAACACTGAAGCTTTCTTT. Amino acids: CASSVGQLMNTEAFF.

The table lists this clone with a few counts. This chain uses TRBV2 with TRBJ2-1; D call uncertain. With 6 bases removed from V and 1 base from J, the gap between germline ends came to 10 bases. Per the germline V gene, CDR1 is SNHLY and CDR2 is FYNNEI. CDR3 length: 14 residues. In DNA, the CDR3 is TGTGCCAGCAGGGGGTCGGGTTCCTACAATGAGCAGTTCTTC. It encodes CASRGSGSYNEQFF. The whole variable domain, remainder taken from reference TRBV2 and TRBJ2-1, is EPEVTQTPSHQVTQMGQEVILRCVPISNHLYFYWYRQILGQKVEFLVSFYNNEISEKSEIFDDQFSVERPDGSNFTLKIRSTKLEDSAMYFCASRGSGSYNEQFFGPGTRLTVL.

This clone was counted a few times. This rearrangement joins TRBV10-3 to TRBJ1-4, with no clear D. Trimming cost V 3 bases and J 3 bases, with 8 bases left between them. The length of the CDR3 is 14 residues. CDR1 ENHRY and CDR2 SYGVKD come from the germline V gene. This CDR3 reads CAISDRTANEKLFF. CDR3 DNA: TGTGCCATCAGTGATCGTACAGCTAATGAAAAACTGTTTTTT.

The V gene is TRBV7-9, the J gene TRBJ2-7; TRBD1 agrees at 8 bases. Germline V gives CDR1 SEHNR, CDR2 FQNEAQ (reference sequence). The trim removed 1 base at V and 4 bases at J, leaving 6 bases unmatched. The CDR3 length is 15 residues. The CDR3 DNA is TGTGCCAGCAGCTTAGGACAGGGGCATGGGTACGAGCAGTACTTC. This codes for CASSLGQGHGYEQYF. The complete variable domain, with remaining parts taken from reference TRBV7-9 and TRBJ2-7, reads DTGVSQNPRHKITKRGQNVTFRCDPISEHNRLYWYRQTLGQGPEFLTYFQNEAQLEKSRLLSDRFSAERPKGSFSTLEIQRTEQGDSAMYLCASSLGQGHGYEQYFGPGTRLTVT.

The chain employs TRBV18 and TRBJ2-7, with 11 positions matching TRBD1. Germline V CDR1 and CDR2: KGHSH, LQKENI. V gave up 4 bases and J gave up 3 bases; unmatched junction bases: 8. CDR3 length equals 16 residues. The CDR3 DNA follows: TGTGCCAGCTCACACTCCCCCGGGACAGGGGGCTACGAGCAGTACTTC. This encodes CASSHSPGTGGYEQYF. The complete variable domain, with remaining parts taken from reference TRBV18 and TRBJ2-7, reads NAGVMQNPRHLVRRRGQEARLRCSPMKGHSHVYWYRQLPEEGLKFMVYLQKENIIDESGMPKERFSAEFPKEGPSILRIQQVVRGDSAAYFCASSHSPGTGGYEQYFGPGTRLTVT.

This clone was seen a handful of times. J is TRBJ2-1 and V is TRBV11-2, with D possibly being TRBD1 (5 bases). The CDR3 contains 16 residues. Trimming took 4 bases from V and 4 from J, leaving 17 bases between them. The V gene's germline CDR1 is SGHAT and CDR2 FQNNGV. The CDR3 region is CASSSWGSTLYNEQFF. The CDR3 bases are TGTGCCAGCAGCTCATGGGGCAGTACCCTATACAATGAGCAGTTCTTC.

The CDR3 loop reads CASSVGGMAEAFF. For the CDR3, the DNA is TGTGCCAGCAGTGTAGGAGGGATGGCTGAAGCTTTCTTT. The chain carries TRBV6-1 and TRBJ1-1; D gene uncertain. Germline loops: CDR1 MNHNS, CDR2 SASEGT. V lost 4 bases and J lost 6, with 12 bases in between. The CDR3 has 13 residues.

V gene TRBV6-5 combines with J gene TRBJ1-1; no reliable D call. The CDR3 sequence is 11 residues long. Between the trimmed V and J ends, which lost 11 bases and 5 bases, there was a span of 12 bases. CDR1 is MNHEY and CDR2 is SVGAGI in the germline V gene. The DNA for the CDR3 is TGTGCCGTTAGTAGCAGGACTGAAGCTTTCTTT. Translating it yields CAVSSRTEAFF.

This clone was seen more than once but under ten times. The chain carries TRBV28 and TRBJ2-7; D could derive from TRBD1 or TRBD2 (5 bases each). This CDR3 comprises 14 residues. V lost 4 bases, J lost 0 bases, and 10 bases lay in between. Germline CDR1 MDHEN, CDR2 SYDVKM. In DNA form, the CDR3 reads TGTGCCAGCAGTTCTTGGGGGTCCTCCTACGAGCAGTACTTC. Translation gives CASSSWGSSYEQYF.

The gene calls are TRBV21-1 and TRBJ1-1. TRBV21-1 is assigned pseudogene status. The CDR3 runs 16 residues. The CDR3 loop is CASSKAVRAGDTEAFF. In DNA form, the CDR3 reads TGTGCCAGCAGCAAAGCGGTCCGGGCGGGGGACACTGAAGCTTTCTTT.

V is TRBV10-3 and J is TRBJ1-1; D unresolved. V shed 0 bases and J shed 7 bases, with 6 bases lying between them. CDR1 ENHRY and CDR2 SYGVKD come from the germline V gene. The CDR3 extends over 12 amino acids. The CDR3 coding sequence is TGTGCCATCAGTGAGTCCGCCCGTGAAGCTTTCTTT. Encoded protein: CAISESAREAFF.